This TCR beta chain was obtained from a study of cytomegalovirus exposure and HLA in healthy donors. The PCR contained 60 Vbeta and 13 Jbeta primers. TCRdb keeps only in-frame clones here, not all; method: immunoSEQ multiplex PCR. In the table there are hundreds of thousands of clones, 76% of which are singletons. CDR3 length: 13 amino acids. Germline V CDR1 and CDR2: SGHNT, YYREEE (reference sequence). V shed 6 bases, J shed 7 bases, and the junction held 6 bases outside the gene matches. The chain carries TRBV5-4 and TRBJ2-2; 7 nucleotides agree with TRBD2. The receptor was derived from a man younger than 30 in good health and CMV-seronegative. The sample comprised PBMCs. Here the CDR3 DNA reads TGTGCCAGCATGGCGGGAGACGTCGGGGAGCTGTTTTTT. Amino acids: CASMAGDVGELFF. Combining the CDR3 with reference TRBV5-4 and TRBJ2-2 gives the whole variable domain ETGVTQSPTHLIKTRGQQVTLRCSSQSGHNTVSWYQQALGQGPQFIFQYYREEENGRGNFPPRFSGLQFPNYSSELNVNALELDDSALYLCASMAGDVGELFFGEGSRLTVL.